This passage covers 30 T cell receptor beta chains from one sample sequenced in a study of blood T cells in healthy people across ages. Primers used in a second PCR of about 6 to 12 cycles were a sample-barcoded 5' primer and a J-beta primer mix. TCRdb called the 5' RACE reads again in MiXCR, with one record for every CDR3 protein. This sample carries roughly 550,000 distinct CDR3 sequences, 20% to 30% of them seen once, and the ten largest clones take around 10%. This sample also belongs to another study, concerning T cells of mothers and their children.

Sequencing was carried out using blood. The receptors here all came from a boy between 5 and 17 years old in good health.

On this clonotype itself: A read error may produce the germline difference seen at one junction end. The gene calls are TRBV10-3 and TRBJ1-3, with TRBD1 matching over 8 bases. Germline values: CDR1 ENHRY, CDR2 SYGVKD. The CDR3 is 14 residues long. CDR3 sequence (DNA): TGTGCCATCCGTGAGACAGGGGCTGGAAACACCATATATTTT. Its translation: CAIRETGAGNTIYF.

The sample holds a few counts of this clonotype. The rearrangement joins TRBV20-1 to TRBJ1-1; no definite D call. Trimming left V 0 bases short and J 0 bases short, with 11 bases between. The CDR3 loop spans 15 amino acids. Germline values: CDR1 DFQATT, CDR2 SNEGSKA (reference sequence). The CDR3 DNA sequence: TGCAGTGCTAGAGAACAGCTTCTAATGAACACTGAAGCTTTCTTT. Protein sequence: CSAREQLLMNTEAFF.

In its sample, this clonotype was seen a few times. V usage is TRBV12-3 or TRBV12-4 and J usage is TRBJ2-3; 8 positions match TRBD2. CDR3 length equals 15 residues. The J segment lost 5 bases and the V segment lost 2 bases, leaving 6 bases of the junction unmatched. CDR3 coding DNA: TGTGCCAGCAGTTTATCCCGGGGGGGCTTAGATACGCAGTATTTT. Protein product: CASSLSRGGLDTQYF.

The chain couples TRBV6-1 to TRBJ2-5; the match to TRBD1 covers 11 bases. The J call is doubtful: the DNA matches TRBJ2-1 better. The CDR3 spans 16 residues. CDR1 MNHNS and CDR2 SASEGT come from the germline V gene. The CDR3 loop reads CASSPWGTGGYNEQFF. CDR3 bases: TGTGCCAGCAGTCCCTGGGGGACAGGGGGCTACAATGAGCAGTTCTTC.

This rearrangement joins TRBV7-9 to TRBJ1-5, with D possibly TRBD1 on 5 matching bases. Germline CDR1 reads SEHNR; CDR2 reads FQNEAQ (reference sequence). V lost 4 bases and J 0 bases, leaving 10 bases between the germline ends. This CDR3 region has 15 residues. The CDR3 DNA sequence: TGTGCCAGCAGCTCGGGACGGTATAGCAATCAGCCCCAGCATTTT. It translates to CASSSGRYSNQPQHF.

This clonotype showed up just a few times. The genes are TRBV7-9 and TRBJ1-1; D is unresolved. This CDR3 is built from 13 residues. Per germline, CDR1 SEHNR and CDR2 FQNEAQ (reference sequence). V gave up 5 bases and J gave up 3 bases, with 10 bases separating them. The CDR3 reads CASSPARDTEAFF. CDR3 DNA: TGTGCCAGCAGCCCTGCACGGGACACTGAAGCTTTCTTT.

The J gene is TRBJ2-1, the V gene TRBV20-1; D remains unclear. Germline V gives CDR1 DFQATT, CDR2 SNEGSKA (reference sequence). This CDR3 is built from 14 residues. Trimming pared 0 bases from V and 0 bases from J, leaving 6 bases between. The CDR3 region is CSAREIRSYNEQFF. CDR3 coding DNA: TGCAGTGCTAGAGAAATTCGCTCCTACAATGAGCAGTTCTTC.

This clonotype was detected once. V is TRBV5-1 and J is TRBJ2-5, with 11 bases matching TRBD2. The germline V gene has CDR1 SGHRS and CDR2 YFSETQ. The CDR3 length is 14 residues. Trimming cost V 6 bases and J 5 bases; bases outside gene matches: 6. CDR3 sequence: CASKDSGGAETQYF. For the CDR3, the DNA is TGCGCCAGCAAAGATAGCGGGGGGGCTGAGACCCAGTACTTC.

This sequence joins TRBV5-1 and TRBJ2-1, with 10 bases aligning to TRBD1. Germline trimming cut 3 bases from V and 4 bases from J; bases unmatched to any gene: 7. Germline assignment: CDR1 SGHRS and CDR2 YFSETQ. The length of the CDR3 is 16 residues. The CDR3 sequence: CASSSVDRGPYNEQFF. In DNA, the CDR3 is TGCGCCAGCAGCTCGGTCGACAGGGGGCCGTACAATGAGCAGTTCTTC. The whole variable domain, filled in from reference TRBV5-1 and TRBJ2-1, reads KAGVTQTPRYLIKTRGQQVTLSCSPISGHRSVSWYQQTPGQGLQFLFEYFSETQRNKGNFPGRFSGRQFSNSRSEMNVSTLELGDSALYLCASSSVDRGPYNEQFFGPGTRLTVL.

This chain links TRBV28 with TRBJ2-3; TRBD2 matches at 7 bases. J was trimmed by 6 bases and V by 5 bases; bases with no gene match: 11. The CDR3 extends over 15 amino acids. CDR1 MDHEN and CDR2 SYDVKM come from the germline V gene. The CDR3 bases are TGTGCCAGCAGTCCAAGCGGCGGGAGCCTTGATACGCAGTATTTT. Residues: CASSPSGGSLDTQYF.

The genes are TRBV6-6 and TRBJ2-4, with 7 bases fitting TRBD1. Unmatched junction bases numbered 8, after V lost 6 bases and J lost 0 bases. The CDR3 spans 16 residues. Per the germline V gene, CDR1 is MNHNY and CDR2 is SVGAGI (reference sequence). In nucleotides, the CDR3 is TGTGCCAGCAGGACCGACAGGGATCTAGCCAAAAACATTCAGTACTTC. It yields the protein CASRTDRDLAKNIQYF.

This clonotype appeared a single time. The CDR3: CASRATSSDTQYF. The DNA of the CDR3 is TGTGCCAGCAGGGCCACTAGTTCTGATACGCAGTATTTT. The chain couples TRBV7-6 to TRBJ2-3, with D possibly TRBD2 on 5 matching bases. V lost 6 bases and J 6 bases, leaving 13 bases between the germline ends. Germline CDR1 reads SGHVS; CDR2 reads FNYEAQ. There are 13 residues in the CDR3.

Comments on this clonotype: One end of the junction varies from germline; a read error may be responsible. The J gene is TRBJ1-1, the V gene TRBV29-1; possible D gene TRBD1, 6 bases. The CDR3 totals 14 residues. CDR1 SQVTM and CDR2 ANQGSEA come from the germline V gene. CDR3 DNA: TGCAGCGTCCAAAGAGGGGGACAAGACACTGAAGCTTACTTT. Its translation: CSVQRGGQDTEAYF.

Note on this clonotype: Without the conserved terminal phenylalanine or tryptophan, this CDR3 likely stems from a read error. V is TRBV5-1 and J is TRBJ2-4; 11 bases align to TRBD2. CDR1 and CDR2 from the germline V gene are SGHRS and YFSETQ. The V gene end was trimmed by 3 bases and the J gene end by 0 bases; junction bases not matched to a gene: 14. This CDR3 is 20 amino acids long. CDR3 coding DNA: TGCGCCAGCAGCTCCTGGGGGCCGGGACTAGCGGCTCTAGCCAAAAACATTCAGTACTCC. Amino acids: CASSSWGPGLAALAKNIQYS.

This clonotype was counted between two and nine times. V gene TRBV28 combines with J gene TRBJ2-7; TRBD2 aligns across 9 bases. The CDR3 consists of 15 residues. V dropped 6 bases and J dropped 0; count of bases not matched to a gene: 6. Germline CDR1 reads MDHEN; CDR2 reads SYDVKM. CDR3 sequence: CASSDASGNSYEQYF. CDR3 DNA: TGTGCCAGCAGCGACGCTAGCGGGAACTCCTACGAGCAGTACTTC. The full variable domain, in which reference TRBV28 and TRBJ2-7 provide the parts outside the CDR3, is DVKVTQSSRYLVKRTGEKVFLECVQDMDHENMFWYRQDPGLGLRLIYFSYDVKMKEKGDIPEGYSVSREKKERFSLILESASTNQTSMYLCASSDASGNSYEQYFGPGTRLTVT.

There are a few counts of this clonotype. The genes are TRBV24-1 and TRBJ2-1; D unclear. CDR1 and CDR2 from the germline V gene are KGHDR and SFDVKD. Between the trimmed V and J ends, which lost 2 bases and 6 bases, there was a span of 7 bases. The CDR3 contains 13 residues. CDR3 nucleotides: TGTGCCACCAGTGATTATAGAGTCAATGAGCAGTTCTTC. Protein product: CATSDYRVNEQFF.

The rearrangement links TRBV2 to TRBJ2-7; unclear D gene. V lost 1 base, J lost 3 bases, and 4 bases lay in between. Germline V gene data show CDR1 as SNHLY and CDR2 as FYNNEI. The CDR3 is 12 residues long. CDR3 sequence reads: CASSEGVYEQYF. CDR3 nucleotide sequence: TGTGCCAGCAGTGAAGGAGTCTACGAGCAGTACTTC.

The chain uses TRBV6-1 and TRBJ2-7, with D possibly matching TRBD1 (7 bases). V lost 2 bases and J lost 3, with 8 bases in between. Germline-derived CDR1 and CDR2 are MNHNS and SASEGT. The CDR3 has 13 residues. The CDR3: CASSEQGGYEQYF. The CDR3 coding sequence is TGTGCCAGCAGTGAACAGGGGGGCTACGAGCAGTACTTC.

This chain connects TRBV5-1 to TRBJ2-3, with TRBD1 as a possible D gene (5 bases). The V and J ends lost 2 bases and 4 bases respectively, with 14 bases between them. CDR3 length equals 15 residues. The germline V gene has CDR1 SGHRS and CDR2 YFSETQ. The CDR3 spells CASSLGQYMADTQYF. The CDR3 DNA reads TGCGCCAGCAGCTTAGGACAATACATGGCAGATACGCAGTATTTT.

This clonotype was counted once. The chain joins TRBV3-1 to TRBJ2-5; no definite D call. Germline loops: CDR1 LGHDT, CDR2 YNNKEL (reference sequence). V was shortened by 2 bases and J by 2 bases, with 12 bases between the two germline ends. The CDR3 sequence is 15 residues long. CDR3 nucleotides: TGTGCCAGCAGCCAAAGACAAACCCTACAAGAGACCCAGTACTTC. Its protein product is CASSQRQTLQETQYF.

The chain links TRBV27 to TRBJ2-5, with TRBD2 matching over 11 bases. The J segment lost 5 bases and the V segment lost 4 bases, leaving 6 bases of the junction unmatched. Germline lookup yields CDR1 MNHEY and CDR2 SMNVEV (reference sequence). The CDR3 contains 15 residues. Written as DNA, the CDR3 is TGTGCCAGCAGTTATACTAGCGGGAGTGTGGAGACCCAGTACTTC. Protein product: CASSYTSGSVETQYF.

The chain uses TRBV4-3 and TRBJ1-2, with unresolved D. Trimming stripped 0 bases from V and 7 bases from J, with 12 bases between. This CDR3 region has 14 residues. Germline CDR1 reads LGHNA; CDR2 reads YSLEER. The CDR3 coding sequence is TGCGCCAGCAGCCAAGATCTAAGGTCGGGTGGCTACACCTTC. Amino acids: CASSQDLRSGGYTF.

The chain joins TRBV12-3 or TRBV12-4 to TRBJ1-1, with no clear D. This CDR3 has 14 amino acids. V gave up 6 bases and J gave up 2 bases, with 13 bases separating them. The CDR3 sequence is CASSLPFGNTEAFF. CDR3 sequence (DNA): TGTGCCAGCAGCCTGCCATTTGGTAACACTGAAGCTTTCTTT.

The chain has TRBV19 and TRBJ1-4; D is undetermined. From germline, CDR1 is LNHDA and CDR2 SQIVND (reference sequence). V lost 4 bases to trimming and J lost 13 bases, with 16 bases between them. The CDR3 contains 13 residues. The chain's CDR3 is CASSTLGGQRLFF. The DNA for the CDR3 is TGTGCCAGTAGTACCCTCGGAGGGCAGAGACTGTTTTTT.

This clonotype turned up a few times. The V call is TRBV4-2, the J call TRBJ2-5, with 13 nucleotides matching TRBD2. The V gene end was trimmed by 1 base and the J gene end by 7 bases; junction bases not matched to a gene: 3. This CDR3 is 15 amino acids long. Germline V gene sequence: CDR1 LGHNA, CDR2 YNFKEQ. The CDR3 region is CASSQGGLAGSTQYF. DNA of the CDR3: TGTGCCAGCAGCCAAGGGGGACTAGCGGGGTCGACCCAGTACTTC.

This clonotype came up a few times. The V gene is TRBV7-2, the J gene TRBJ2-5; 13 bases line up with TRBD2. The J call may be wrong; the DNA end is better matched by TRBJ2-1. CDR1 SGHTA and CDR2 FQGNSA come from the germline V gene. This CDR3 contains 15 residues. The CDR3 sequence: CASSILAGGSYEQFF. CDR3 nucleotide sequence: TGTGCCAGCAGCATACTAGCGGGAGGGTCCTATGAGCAGTTCTTC.

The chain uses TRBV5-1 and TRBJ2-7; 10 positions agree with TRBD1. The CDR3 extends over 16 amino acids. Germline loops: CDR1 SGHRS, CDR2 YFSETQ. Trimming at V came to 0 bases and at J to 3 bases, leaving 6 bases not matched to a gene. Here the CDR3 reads CASSLGTGGTHYEQYF. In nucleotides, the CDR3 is TGCGCCAGCAGCTTGGGGACAGGGGGGACCCACTACGAGCAGTACTTC.

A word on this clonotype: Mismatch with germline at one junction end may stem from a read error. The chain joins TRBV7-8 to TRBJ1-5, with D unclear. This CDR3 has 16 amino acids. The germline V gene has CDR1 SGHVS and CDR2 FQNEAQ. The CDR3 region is CANSFFVSGRNQPQHF. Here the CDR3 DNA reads TGTGCCAACAGCTTCTTCGTATCCGGCAGAAATCAGCCCCAGCATTTT.

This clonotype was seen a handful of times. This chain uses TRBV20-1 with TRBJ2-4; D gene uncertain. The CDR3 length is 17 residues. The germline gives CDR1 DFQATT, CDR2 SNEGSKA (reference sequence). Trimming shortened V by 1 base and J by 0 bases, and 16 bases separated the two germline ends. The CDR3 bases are TGCAGTGCTAGAGCCCCTGCCGGGTCGCTAGCCAAAAACATTCAGTACTTC. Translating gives CSARAPAGSLAKNIQYF.

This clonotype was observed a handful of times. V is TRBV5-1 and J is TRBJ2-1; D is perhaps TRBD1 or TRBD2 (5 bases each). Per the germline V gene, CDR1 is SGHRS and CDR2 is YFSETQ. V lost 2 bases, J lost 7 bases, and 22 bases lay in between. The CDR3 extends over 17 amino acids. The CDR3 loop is CASSFLAALGEANEQFF. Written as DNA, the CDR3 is TGCGCCAGCAGCTTTTTGGCGGCACTGGGGGAAGCAAATGAGCAGTTCTTC.